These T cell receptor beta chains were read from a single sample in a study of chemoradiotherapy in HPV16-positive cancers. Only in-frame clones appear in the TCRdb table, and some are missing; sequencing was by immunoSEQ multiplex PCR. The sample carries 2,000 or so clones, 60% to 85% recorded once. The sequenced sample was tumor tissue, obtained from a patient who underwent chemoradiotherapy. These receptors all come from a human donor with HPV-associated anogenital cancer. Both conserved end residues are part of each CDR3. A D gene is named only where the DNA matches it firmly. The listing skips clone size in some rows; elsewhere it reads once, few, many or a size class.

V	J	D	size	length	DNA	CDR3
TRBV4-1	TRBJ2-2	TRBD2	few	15	TGCGCCACCAGACGGGGGGGCCTCGACACCGGGGAGCTGTTTTTT	CATRRGGLDTGELFF
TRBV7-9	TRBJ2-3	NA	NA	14	TGTGCCAGCAGCCTAGGGGTAGGGGTTCTGACGCAGTATTTT	CASSLGVGVLTQYF
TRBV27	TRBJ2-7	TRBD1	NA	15	TGTGCCAGCCTAGAGCCCGGGACAGGGAAGTGGAGGCAGTACTTC	CASLEPGTGKWRQYF
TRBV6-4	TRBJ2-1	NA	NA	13	TGTGCCAGCAGTCGGACAGCCTACAATGAGCAGTTCTTC	CASSRTAYNEQFF
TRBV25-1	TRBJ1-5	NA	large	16	TGTGCCAGCAGTGACCCGGACCCGCCTTGCAATCAGCCCCAGCATTTT	CASSDPDPPCNQPQHF
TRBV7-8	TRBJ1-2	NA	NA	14	TGTGCCAGCAGCTGGACAGCCACGAACTATGGCTACACCTTC	CASSWTATNYGYTF
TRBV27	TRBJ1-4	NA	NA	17	TGTGCCACGGCGCGGTACGGTGGAGGAGTGTCTAATGAAAAACTGTTTTTT	CATARYGGGVSNEKLFF
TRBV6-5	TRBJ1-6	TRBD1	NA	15	TGTGCCAGCAGTCGACGGGACAGGGGAAATTCACCCCTCCACTTT	CASSRRDRGNSPLHF
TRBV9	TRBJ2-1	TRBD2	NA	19	TGTGCCAGCAGCGTAGATACCCTAGCGGGGGGGCATTCCTACAATGAGCAGTTCTTC	CASSVDTLAGGHSYNEQFF
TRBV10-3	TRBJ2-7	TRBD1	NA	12	TGTGCCACCGGCATCCAGGGGGACGAGCAGTACTTC	CATGIQGDEQYF
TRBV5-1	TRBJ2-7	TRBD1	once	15	TGCGCCAGCAGCTTGGCAGGGACAGCAACCTACGAGCAGTACTTC	CASSLAGTATYEQYF
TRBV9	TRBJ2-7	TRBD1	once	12	TGTGCCAGCGGGACAGGGGGCTACGAGCAGTACTTC	CASGTGGYEQYF
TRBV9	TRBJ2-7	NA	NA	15	TGTGCCAGCAGCGAGGAGCCGACAGGCTCCTACGAGCAGTACTTC	CASSEEPTGSYEQYF
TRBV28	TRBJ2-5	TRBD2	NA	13	TGTGCCAGCAGTCTAGCGGGGGGCGAGACCCAGTACTTC	CASSLAGGETQYF
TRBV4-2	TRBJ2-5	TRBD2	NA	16	TGTGCCAGCAGCCTTACGACTAGCGGGAGAGGGGAGACCCAGTACTTC	CASSLTTSGRGETQYF
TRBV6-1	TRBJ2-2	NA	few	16	TGTGCCAGCAGTGCTCTACAGGGTATTAACACCGGGGAGCTGTTTTTT	CASSALQGINTGELFF
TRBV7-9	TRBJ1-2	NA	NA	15	TGTGCCAGCAGCCTCGCGGGGGGACCGTATGTGGGCTACACCTTC	CASSLAGGPYVGYTF